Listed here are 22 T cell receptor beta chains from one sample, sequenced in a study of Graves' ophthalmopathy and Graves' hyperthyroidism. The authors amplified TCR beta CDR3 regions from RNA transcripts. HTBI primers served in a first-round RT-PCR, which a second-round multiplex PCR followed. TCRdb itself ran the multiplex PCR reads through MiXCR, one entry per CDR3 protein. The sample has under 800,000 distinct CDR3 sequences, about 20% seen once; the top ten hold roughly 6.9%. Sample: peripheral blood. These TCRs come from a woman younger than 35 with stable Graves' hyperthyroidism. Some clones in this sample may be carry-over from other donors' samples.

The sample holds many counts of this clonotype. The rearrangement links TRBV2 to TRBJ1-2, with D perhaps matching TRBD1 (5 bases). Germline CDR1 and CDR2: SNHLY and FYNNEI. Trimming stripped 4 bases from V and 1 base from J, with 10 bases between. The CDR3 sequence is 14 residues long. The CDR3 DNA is TGTGCCAGCAGTGTAACTCAGGGTAACTATGGCTACACCTTC. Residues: CASSVTQGNYGYTF.

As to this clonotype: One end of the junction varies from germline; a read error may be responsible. CDR3 nucleotides: TGTGCCAGCAGCTCTGCCGGGACAGGGAACTCCGGGGAGCTGTTTTTT. Encoded protein: CASSSAGTGNSGELFF. The chain carries TRBV11-1 and TRBJ2-2, with 9 bases aligning to TRBD1. Germline V gene sequence: CDR1 SGHAT, CDR2 FQDESV (reference sequence). The CDR3 is 16 residues long. The full variable domain, completed using reference TRBV11-1 and TRBJ2-2, is EAEVAQSPRYKITEKSQAVAFWCDPISGHATLYWYRQILGQGPELLVQFQDESVVDDSQLPKDRFSAERLKGVDSTLKIQPAELGDSAMYLCASSSAGTGNSGELFFGEGSRLTVL.

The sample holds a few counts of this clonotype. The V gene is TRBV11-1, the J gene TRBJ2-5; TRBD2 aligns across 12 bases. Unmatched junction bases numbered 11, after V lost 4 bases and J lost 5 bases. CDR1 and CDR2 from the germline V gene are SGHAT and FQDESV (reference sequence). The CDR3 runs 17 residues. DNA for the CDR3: TGTGCCAGCAGCTCGAGTTCGGGACTAGCGGGCGGTGAGACCCAGTACTTC. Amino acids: CASSSSSGLAGGETQYF.

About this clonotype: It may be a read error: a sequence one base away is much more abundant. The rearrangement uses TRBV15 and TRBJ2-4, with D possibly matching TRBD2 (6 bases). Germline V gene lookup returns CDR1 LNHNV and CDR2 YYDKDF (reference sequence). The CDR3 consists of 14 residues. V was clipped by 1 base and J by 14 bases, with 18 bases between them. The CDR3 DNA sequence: TGTGCCACCAGCAGAGCAACACCGGGGGAGACCAAGTACTTC. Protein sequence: CATSRATPGETKYF.

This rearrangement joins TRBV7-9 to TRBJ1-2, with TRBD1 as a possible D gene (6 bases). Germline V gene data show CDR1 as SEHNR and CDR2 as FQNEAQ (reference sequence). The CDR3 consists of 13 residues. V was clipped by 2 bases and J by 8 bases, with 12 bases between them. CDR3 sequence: CASSLMSDRGYTF. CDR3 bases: TGTGCCAGCAGCTTAATGTCCGACAGGGGCTACACCTTC. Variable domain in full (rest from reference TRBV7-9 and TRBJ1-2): DTGVSQNPRHKITKRGQNVTFRCDPISEHNRLYWYRQTLGQGPEFLTYFQNEAQLEKSRLLSDRFSAERPKGSFSTLEIQRTEQGDSAMYLCASSLMSDRGYTFGSGTRLTVV.

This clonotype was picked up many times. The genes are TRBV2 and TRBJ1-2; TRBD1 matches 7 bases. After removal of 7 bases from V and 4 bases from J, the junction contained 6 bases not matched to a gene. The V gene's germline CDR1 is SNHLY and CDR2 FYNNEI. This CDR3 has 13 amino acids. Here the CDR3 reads CASMPRDSYGYTF. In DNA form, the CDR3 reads TGTGCCAGCATGCCCCGGGACAGCTATGGCTACACCTTC.

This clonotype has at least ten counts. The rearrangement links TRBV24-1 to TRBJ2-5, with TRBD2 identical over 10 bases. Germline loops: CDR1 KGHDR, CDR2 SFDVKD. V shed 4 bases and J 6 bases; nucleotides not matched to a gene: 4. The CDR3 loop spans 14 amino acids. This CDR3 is CATSEAGGFQTQYF. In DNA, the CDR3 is TGTGCCACCAGTGAAGCGGGAGGGTTTCAGACCCAGTACTTC.

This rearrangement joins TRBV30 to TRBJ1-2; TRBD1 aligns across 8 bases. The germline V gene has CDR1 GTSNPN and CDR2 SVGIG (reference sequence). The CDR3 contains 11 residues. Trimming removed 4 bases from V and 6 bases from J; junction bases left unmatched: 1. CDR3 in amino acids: CAWTQGDGYTF. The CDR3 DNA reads TGTGCCTGGACACAGGGGGATGGCTACACCTTC.

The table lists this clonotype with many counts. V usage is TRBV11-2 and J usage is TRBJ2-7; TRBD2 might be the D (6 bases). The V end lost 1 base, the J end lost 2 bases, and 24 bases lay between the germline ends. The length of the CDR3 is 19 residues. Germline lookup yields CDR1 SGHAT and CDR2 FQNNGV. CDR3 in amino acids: CASSLVPPFGYAGTYEQYF. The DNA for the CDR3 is TGTGCCAGCAGCTTAGTCCCCCCGTTTGGCTACGCGGGAACCTACGAGCAGTACTTC.

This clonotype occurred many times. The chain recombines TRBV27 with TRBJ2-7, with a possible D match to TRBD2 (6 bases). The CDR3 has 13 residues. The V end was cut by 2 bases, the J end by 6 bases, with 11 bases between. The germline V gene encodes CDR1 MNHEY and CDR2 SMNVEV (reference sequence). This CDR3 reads CASSLAGSPEQYF. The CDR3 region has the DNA TGTGCCAGCAGTTTAGCGGGGTCCCCCGAGCAGTACTTC.

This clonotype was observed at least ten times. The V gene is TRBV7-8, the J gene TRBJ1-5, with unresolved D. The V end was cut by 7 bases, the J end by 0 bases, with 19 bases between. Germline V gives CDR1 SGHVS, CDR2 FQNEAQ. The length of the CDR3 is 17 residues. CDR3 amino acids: CASNPVGLRDSNQPQHF. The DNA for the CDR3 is TGTGCCAGCAACCCGGTGGGCCTTAGGGATAGCAATCAGCCCCAGCATTTT.

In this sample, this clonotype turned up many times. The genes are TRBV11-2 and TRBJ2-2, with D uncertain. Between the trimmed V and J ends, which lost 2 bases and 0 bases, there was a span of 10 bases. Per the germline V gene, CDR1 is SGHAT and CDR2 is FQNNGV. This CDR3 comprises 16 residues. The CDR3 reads CASSLHSGPNTGELFF. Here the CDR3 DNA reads TGTGCCAGCAGCTTACACTCTGGGCCGAACACCGGGGAGCTGTTTTTT.

The CDR3 DNA reads as TGTGCCAGCAGTGAACAGGGGGCGTTGGGTCAGCCCCAGCATTTT. Amino acid sequence: CASSEQGALGQPQHF. V gene TRBV6-1 combines with J gene TRBJ1-5; 8 bases align to TRBD1. This CDR3 contains 15 residues. V dropped 2 bases and J dropped 6; count of bases not matched to a gene: 6. Per germline, CDR1 MNHNS and CDR2 SASEGT.

This CDR3 reads CSAGTGSSYEQYF. CDR3 DNA: TGCAGCGCCGGGACAGGGAGTTCCTACGAGCAGTACTTC. The chain employs TRBV29-1 and TRBJ2-7, with TRBD1 identical over 9 bases. The ends lost 7 bases at V and 1 base at J; junction bases unmatched: 5. The length of the CDR3 is 13 residues. The germline V gene has CDR1 SQVTM and CDR2 ANQGSEA.

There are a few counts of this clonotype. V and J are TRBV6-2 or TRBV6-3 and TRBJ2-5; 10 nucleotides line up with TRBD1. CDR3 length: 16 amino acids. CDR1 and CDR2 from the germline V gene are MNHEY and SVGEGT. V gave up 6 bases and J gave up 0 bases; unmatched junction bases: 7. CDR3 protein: CASRGPGQGNQETQYF. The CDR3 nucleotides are TGTGCCAGCAGGGGACCGGGACAGGGGAACCAAGAGACCCAGTACTTC.

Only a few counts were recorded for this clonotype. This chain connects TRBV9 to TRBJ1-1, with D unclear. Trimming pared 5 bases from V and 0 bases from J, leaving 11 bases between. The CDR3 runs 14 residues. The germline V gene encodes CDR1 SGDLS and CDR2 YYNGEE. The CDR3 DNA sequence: TGTGCCAGCAGTGCCGACACACTGAACACTGAAGCTTTCTTT. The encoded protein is CASSADTLNTEAFF.

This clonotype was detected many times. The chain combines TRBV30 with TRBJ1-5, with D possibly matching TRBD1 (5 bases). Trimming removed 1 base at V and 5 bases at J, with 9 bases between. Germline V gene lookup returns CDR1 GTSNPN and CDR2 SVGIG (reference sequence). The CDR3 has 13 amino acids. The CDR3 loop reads CAWSAWGDQPQHF. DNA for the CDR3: TGTGCCTGGAGTGCTTGGGGGGATCAGCCCCAGCATTTT.

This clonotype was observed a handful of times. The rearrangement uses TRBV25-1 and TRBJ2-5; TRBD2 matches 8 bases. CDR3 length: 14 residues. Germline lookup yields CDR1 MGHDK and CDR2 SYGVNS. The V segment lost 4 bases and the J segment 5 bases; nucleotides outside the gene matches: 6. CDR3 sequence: CASSAPGGYETQYF. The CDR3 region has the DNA TGTGCCAGCAGTGCCCCGGGGGGGTACGAGACCCAGTACTTC. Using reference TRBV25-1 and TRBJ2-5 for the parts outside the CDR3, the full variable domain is EADIYQTPRYLVIGTGKKITLECSQTMGHDKMYWYQQDPGMELHLIHYSYGVNSTEKGDLSSESTVSRIRTEHFPLTLESARPSHTSQYLCASSAPGGYETQYFGPGTRLLVL.

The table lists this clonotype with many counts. In DNA, the CDR3 is TGTGCCAGCAGCCTCGAGCGGGGGGGATCGGAGACCCAGTACTTC. Translated: CASSLERGGSETQYF. This rearrangement joins TRBV6-1 to TRBJ2-5; TRBD2 aligns across 10 bases. Germline V gene sequence: CDR1 MNHNS, CDR2 SASEGT. CDR3 length equals 15 residues. J was trimmed by 5 bases and V by 6 bases; bases with no gene match: 9.

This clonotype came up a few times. CDR3 in amino acids: CATSRTQGALAEAFF. DNA of the CDR3: TGTGCCACCAGCAGAACACAGGGGGCGTTGGCTGAAGCTTTCTTT. The chain has TRBV15 and TRBJ1-1; TRBD1 agrees at 9 bases. The CDR3 spans 15 residues. Germline CDR1 is LNHNV and CDR2 is YYDKDF (reference sequence). Trimming took 2 bases from V and 6 from J; bases not matched to a gene: 7.

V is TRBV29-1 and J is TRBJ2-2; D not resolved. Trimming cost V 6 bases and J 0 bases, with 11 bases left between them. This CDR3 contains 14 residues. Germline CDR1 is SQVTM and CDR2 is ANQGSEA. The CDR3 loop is CSVPGQTNTGELFF. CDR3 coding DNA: TGCAGCGTACCCGGCCAGACGAACACCGGGGAGCTGTTTTTT.

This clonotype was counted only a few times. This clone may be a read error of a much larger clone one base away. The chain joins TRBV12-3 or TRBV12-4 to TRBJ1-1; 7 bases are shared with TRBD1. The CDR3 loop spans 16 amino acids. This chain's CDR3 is CASRARGRAWNTEACF. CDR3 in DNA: TGTGCCAGCAGGGCCAGGGGGAGGGCATGGAACACTGAAGCTTGCTTT.